One sample yielded the 28 T cell receptor beta chains listed below, sequenced in a study of tumor and adjacent non-tumor tissue in lung cancer. The template was RNA from unsorted bulk tissue. Three rounds of nested PCR, following a modified ARM-PCR protocol, produced the TCRbeta library. TCRdb recomputed calls from the multiplex PCR reads with MiXCR, one row per CDR3 protein. The data show around 200,000 distinct CDR3 sequences, 71% seen once. Sequences were obtained from lung tumor tissue. The receptors shown here come from a man aged 60 to 69 with non-small cell lung cancer.

The V call is TRBV20-1, the J call TRBJ2-7, with 7 nucleotides matching TRBD1. V shed 6 bases, J shed 7 bases, and the junction held 12 bases outside the gene matches. This CDR3 region has 13 residues. CDR1 is DFQATT and CDR2 is SNEGSKA in the germline V gene (reference sequence). The CDR3 loop is CSAWDSEDYEQYF. DNA of the CDR3: TGCAGTGCATGGGACAGTGAAGACTATGAGCAGTACTTC.

Points on this clonotype: In this CDR3 the conserved last residue, phenylalanine or tryptophan, is missing, so a read error is likely. It is unclear where the CDR3 begins or ends on the DNA, so no DNA is shown, and the CDR3 is as TCRdb lists it. The chain combines TRBV6-6 with TRBJ1-2; whether TRBD1, the table's D call, matches the DNA was not checked. The CDR3 totals 14 residues, both ends included. Per germline, CDR1 MNHNY and CDR2 SVGAGI (reference sequence). This CDR3 is CASSYLDRGSSYTL.

Worth noting for this clonotype: An end of the junction differs from the germline gene, which may be a read error. The chain has TRBV20-1 and TRBJ1-2; TRBD1 aligns across 8 bases. This CDR3 spans 16 amino acids. Germline V lookup: CDR1 DFQATT, CDR2 SNEGSKA (reference sequence). Here the CDR3 reads CNARWGDRLRNYGYTF. CDR3 in DNA: TGCAATGCTAGATGGGGGGACAGGCTCAGGAACTATGGCTACACCTTC.

Turning to this clonotype: This may be a read error: a much more frequent sequence differs by one nucleotide. The chain has TRBV20-1 and TRBJ2-5; TRBD2 matches 9 bases. CDR1 and CDR2 from the germline V gene are DFQATT and SNEGSKA (reference sequence). The CDR3 has 15 amino acids. The CDR3 is CSAIEQAGGSETRYF. As DNA, the CDR3 is TGCAGTGCTATAGAACAAGCGGGAGGTTCTGAGACCCGGTACTTC.

This clonotype has just one count. Germline and junction disagree at one end, which may indicate a read error. The chain carries TRBV4-2 and TRBJ1-5; possibly TRBD1 for D (6 bases). This CDR3 comprises 16 residues. Looked up from germline, CDR1 is LGHNA and CDR2 is YNFKEQ. CDR3 nucleotide sequence: TGTGCCAGCAGCCAAGCCCTCGGGGGGCCCAATCAGGCCCAGCATTTT. Protein product: CASSQALGGPNQAQHF.

This clonotype has only one observation. The genes are TRBV20-1 and TRBJ2-7; possibly TRBD1 or TRBD2 for D (6 bases each). With 3 bases removed from V and 6 bases from J, the gap between germline ends came to 21 bases. Germline-derived CDR1 and CDR2 are DFQATT and SNEGSKA (reference sequence). This CDR3 is built from 15 residues. This chain's CDR3 is CSARWGREVRREQYF. Here the CDR3 DNA reads TGCAGTGCTAGGTGGGGGCGGGAAGTAAGACGCGAGCAGTACTTC.

V usage is TRBV4-2 and J usage is TRBJ2-7; D perhaps matches TRBD2 (6 bases). V shed 4 bases and J shed 2 bases, with 24 bases lying between them. Germline-derived CDR1 and CDR2 are LGHNA and YNFKEQ. This CDR3 comprises 18 residues. The CDR3 nucleotides read TGTGCCAGCAGCCCTTCCGTGACTATCAGGAGGGCCACCTACGAGCAGTACTTC. Its translation: CASSPSVTIRRATYEQYF.

The CDR3 protein is CASSEVGTSGGNEQFF. The CDR3 DNA reads TGTGCCAGCAGTGAAGTGGGGACTAGCGGCGGGAATGAGCAGTTCTTC. V gene TRBV2 combines with J gene TRBJ2-1; 11 nucleotides line up with TRBD2. This CDR3 has 16 residues. From germline, CDR1 is SNHLY and CDR2 FYNNEI. J was trimmed by 7 bases and V by 1 base; bases with no gene match: 6. Full variable domain (missing parts from reference TRBV2 and TRBJ2-1): EPEVTQTPSHQVTQMGQEVILRCVPISNHLYFYWYRQILGQKVEFLVSFYNNEISEKSEIFDDQFSVERPDGSNFTLKIRSTKLEDSAMYFCASSEVGTSGGNEQFFGPGTRLTVL.

This clonotype was recorded a few times. The chain couples TRBV6-5 to TRBJ2-1; D is unclear. Trimming shortened V by 8 bases and J by 7 bases, and 15 bases separated the two germline ends. Germline V CDR1 and CDR2: MNHEY, SVGAGI. The CDR3 has 13 amino acids. The CDR3 DNA sequence: TGTGCCAGCTTGGCCGCCCTGGGGAATGAGCAGTTCTTC. As protein: CASLAALGNEQFF.

The sample holds many counts of this clonotype. The rearrangement links TRBV4-1 to TRBJ2-1; D may be TRBD1 or TRBD2 (7 bases each). Germline V lookup: CDR1 MGHRA, CDR2 YSYEKL. V was shortened by 4 bases and J by 9 bases, with 25 bases between the two germline ends. CDR3 length equals 17 residues. Written as DNA, the CDR3 is TGCGCCAGCAGCCCAGCGGGGACAGCGGGAAACTCCGGTGAGCAGTTCTTC. It is translated as CASSPAGTAGNSGEQFF.

As for this clonotype: A much larger clone differs by one base, so this may be a read error. This chain links TRBV6-6 with TRBJ2-1, with D unclear. Looked up from germline, CDR1 is MNHNY and CDR2 is SVGAGI (reference sequence). This CDR3 is built from 11 residues. The ends were cut back, 2 bases at V and 7 bases at J, with 3 bases in the middle. This chain's CDR3 is CASSYKNEQFF. For the CDR3, the DNA is TGTGCCAGCAGTTACAAGAATGAGCAGTTCTTC.

The J gene is TRBJ2-1, the V gene TRBV20-1, with TRBD2 matching over 14 bases. Germline-derived CDR1 and CDR2 are DFQATT and SNEGSKA (reference sequence). With 7 bases clipped from V and 2 bases from J, the junction kept 10 bases outside the gene matches. The CDR3 totals 17 residues. In nucleotides, the CDR3 is TGCAGTGTAACTGGACTAGCGGGGGGACCCGCCTACAATGAGCAGTTCTTC. Protein: CSVTGLAGGPAYNEQFF.

On this clonotype itself: This may come from a read error, since a much larger clone is one base off. V usage is TRBV29-1 and J usage is TRBJ2-5; TRBD1 is a possible D gene (5 bases). The CDR3 length is 13 residues. The germline V gene encodes CDR1 SQVTM and CDR2 ANQGSEA. Trimming pared 6 bases from V and 4 bases from J, leaving 15 bases between. The CDR3: CSVGGRVGETQYF. The DNA of the CDR3 is TGCAGCGTCGGCGGCAGGGTTGGAGAGACCCAGTACTTC.

V is TRBV20-1 and J is TRBJ1-6; D call uncertain. V lost 4 bases, J lost 7 bases, and 11 bases lay in between. This CDR3 spans 13 amino acids. Germline V gives CDR1 DFQATT, CDR2 SNEGSKA (reference sequence). This CDR3 reads CSATEGSNSPLHF. As DNA, the CDR3 is TGCAGTGCTACTGAGGGCAGCAATTCACCCCTCCACTTT.

Comment on this clonotype: A single base separates this from a much larger clone, so it may be a read error. The chain links TRBV20-1 to TRBJ1-5; no reliable D call. Germline CDR1 and CDR2: DFQATT and SNEGSKA (reference sequence). The CDR3 is made up of 13 amino acids. V lost 1 base and J 4 bases, leaving 8 bases between the germline ends. The CDR3 DNA reads as TGCAGTGCTAGAGTGACGGCTAATCAGCCCCAGCATTTT. Its translation: CSARVTANQPQHF.

This clonotype turned up a few times. The chain is built from TRBV19 and TRBJ1-6, with D possibly being TRBD1 (6 bases). The germline V gene has CDR1 LNHDA and CDR2 SQIVND (reference sequence). Between the trimmed V and J ends, which lost 7 bases and 7 bases, there was a span of 17 bases. The CDR3 has 15 residues. The CDR3 DNA sequence: TGTGCCAGTACCCCCGTGGGACAAGGAAATTCACCCCTCCACTTT. Encoded protein: CASTPVGQGNSPLHF.

At least ten counts were recorded for this clonotype. The V gene is TRBV12-3 or TRBV12-4, the J gene TRBJ1-2, with no clear D. With 1 base removed from V and 4 bases from J, the gap between germline ends came to 13 bases. This CDR3 is 15 amino acids long. CDR3: CASSLGGEGTYGYTF. The CDR3 DNA sequence: TGTGCCAGCAGTTTAGGCGGAGAGGGTACCTATGGCTACACCTTC.

This chain joins TRBV20-1 and TRBJ1-1, with 7 bases that match TRBD1. Looked up from germline, CDR1 is DFQATT and CDR2 is SNEGSKA (reference sequence). With 0 bases clipped from V and 7 bases from J, the junction kept 11 bases outside the gene matches. This CDR3 has 15 residues. The CDR3 DNA is TGCAGTGCTAGAGATCAGGGGGGGTCGGGTATTGAAGCTTTCTTT. It translates to CSARDQGGSGIEAFF.

V and J are TRBV28 and TRBJ1-6; the match to TRBD1 covers 9 bases. V shed 1 base, J shed 8 bases, and the junction held 9 bases outside the gene matches. Germline V gene sequence: CDR1 MDHEN, CDR2 SYDVKM. The CDR3 extends over 17 amino acids. CDR3 nucleotides: TGTGCCAGCAGTTTATACGCACAGGGGGCGGATGATTCACCCCTCCACTTT. Amino acid sequence: CASSLYAQGADDSPLHF.

A word on this clonotype: A single base separates this from a much larger clone, so it may be a read error. V usage is TRBV12-3 or TRBV12-4 and J usage is TRBJ1-2; maybe TRBD1 (5 bases). CDR3 length equals 12 residues. The CDR3 region is CASSLGGYGYSF. In DNA form, the CDR3 reads TGTGCCAGCAGTTTAGGGGGCTATGGCTACAGCTTC.

Regarding this clonotype: Since a much larger clone is just one base distant, this may be a read error. This chain links TRBV6-5 with TRBJ1-2; perhaps TRBD1 as D (6 bases). Per germline, CDR1 MNHEY and CDR2 SVGAGI. The CDR3 totals 15 residues. Here the CDR3 DNA reads TGTGCCAGCAGTTTTGAGGCAGGGGCGTTCTATGGCTACGCCTTC. Its protein is CASSFEAGAFYGYAF.

This clonotype appeared many times. The rearrangement uses TRBV4-1 and TRBJ1-5; TRBD1 matches at 9 bases. The CDR3 spans 16 residues. Germline values: CDR1 MGHRA, CDR2 YSYEKL. V dropped 3 bases and J dropped 4; count of bases not matched to a gene: 7. CDR3 sequence reads: CASSQPPGQGNQPQHF. For the CDR3, the DNA is TGCGCCAGCAGCCAGCCGCCGGGACAGGGTAATCAGCCCCAGCATTTT.

This clonotype came up many times. The chain uses TRBV20-1 and TRBJ2-5; 10 bases match TRBD2. CDR3 length equals 15 residues. V shed 3 bases, J shed 5 bases, and the junction held 9 bases outside the gene matches. Germline V lookup: CDR1 DFQATT, CDR2 SNEGSKA (reference sequence). This CDR3 is CSASAAGGIEETQYF. The CDR3 coding sequence is TGCAGTGCTAGTGCAGCGGGGGGGATTGAGGAGACCCAGTACTTC.

This clonotype was seen only once. One junction end does not reproduce the germline sequence, and a read error may be involved. CDR3 loop: CASSLRTGVAYGQYF. The CDR3 nucleotides read TGTGCCAGCAGCTTAAGGACAGGGGTCGCCTACGGGCAGTACTTC. The rearrangement uses TRBV13 and TRBJ2-7, with 9 bases fitting TRBD1. The CDR3 consists of 15 residues. Germline V CDR1 and CDR2: PRHDT, FYEKMQ (reference sequence). The complete variable domain, with remaining parts taken from reference TRBV13 and TRBJ2-7, reads AAGVIQSPRHLIKEKRETATLKCYPIPRHDTVYWYQQGPGQDPQFLISFYEKMQSDKGSIPDRFSAQQFSDYHSELNMSSLELGDSALYFCASSLRTGVAYGQYFGPGTRLTVT.

The rearrangement links TRBV10-3 to TRBJ2-3, with TRBD2 as a possible D gene (7 bases). The CDR3 totals 16 residues. V lost 4 bases, J lost 2 bases, and 16 bases lay in between. Per the germline V gene, CDR1 is ENHRY and CDR2 is SYGVKD. The CDR3 nucleotides are TGTGCCATCAGTGCCAGTGGGGGGGCTAACACAGATACGCAGTATTTT. Translation gives CAISASGGANTDTQYF.

On this clonotype itself: A read error is possible here, since a much larger clone lies one base away. The chain employs TRBV4-3 and TRBJ2-3; no clear D gene. CDR3 size: 14 residues. Germline assignment: CDR1 LGHNA and CDR2 YSLEER. CDR3 in amino acids: CASSLKGFTYTQYF. In DNA, the CDR3 is TGCGCCAGCAGCCTCAAGGGATTCACATATACGCAGTATTTT.

This clonotype occurred many times. The chain combines TRBV6-2 or TRBV6-3 with TRBJ2-3, with D maybe TRBD2 (5 bases). This CDR3 has 16 amino acids. V was pared by 2 bases and J by 1 base, with 13 bases between. The germline V gene has CDR1 MNHEY and CDR2 SVGEGT. The CDR3 sequence is CASSYPAGKGTDTQYF. The CDR3 nucleotides are TGTGCCAGCAGTTACCCGGCCGGGAAAGGCACAGATACGCAGTATTTT.

As to this clonotype: A much larger clone differs from this one at a single base, so this may be a read error. The J gene is TRBJ1-2, the V gene TRBV12-3 or TRBV12-4; a weak D match, TRBD1 (6 bases). This CDR3 region has 15 residues. Trimming removed 1 base at V and 4 bases at J, with 13 bases between. CDR3 nucleotides: TGTGCCAGCAGTTTAGGCGGAGGGGGTACCTATGGCTACACCTTC. Protein: CASSLGGGGTYGYTF.